These T cell receptor beta chains were read from a single sample in a study of T cells after yellow fever vaccination. MiXCR, applied by TCRdb to the 5' RACE reads, yields one record per CDR3 protein. In the table there are about 350,000 distinct CDR3 sequences, roughly 8% of which are singletons. The source was PBMCs, collected about 49 days after the first yellow fever vaccination. The receptor set was obtained from a man aged 18 to 29 who received the YFV17D yellow fever vaccine. CDR3s include the opening cysteine and the closing phenylalanine or tryptophan. Fields, in order: CDR3 protein, CDR3 DNA, D gene, J gene, V gene, clone size. The D gene is left open where the match is weak. Clone size appears in some rows only: once, few, many, or a class for an expanded clone.

CASSLQGRGNTEAFF	TGTGCCAGCAGTTTACAGGGCCGGGGGAACACTGAAGCTTTCTTT	-	TRBJ1-1	TRBV6-2/TRBV6-3	-
CASSFEATQYF	TGTGCCAGCAGCTTTGAGGCGACCCAGTACTTC	-	TRBJ2-5	TRBV5-6	-
CASSSKGQVYEQYF	TGTGCCAGCAGCTCGAAAGGACAGGTCTACGAGCAGTACTTC	TRBD1	TRBJ2-7	TRBV7-2	few
CASSFSYGTGTTNEKLFF	TGTGCCAGCAGTTTCTCTTATGGGACGGGGACAACTAATGAAAAACTGTTTTTT	-	TRBJ1-4	TRBV12-3/TRBV12-4	few
CASSQPKGQGTGELFF	TGTGCCAGCAGTCAACCTAAGGGACAGGGGACCGGGGAGCTGTTTTTT	TRBD1	TRBJ2-2	TRBV7-3	many
CASSYSTSFSYEQYF	TGTGCCAGCAGTTACTCGACAAGTTTCTCCTACGAGCAGTACTTC	-	TRBJ2-7	TRBV6-2/TRBV6-3	-
CASSQDFLVTDGGDTQYF	TGTGCCAGCAGCCAAGATTTTTTAGTTACAGACGGAGGAGATACGCAGTATTTT	-	TRBJ2-3	TRBV4-2	-
CASSPRLAGASPGEQYF	TGTGCCAGCAGCCCCCGGTTAGCGGGGGCCTCCCCGGGCGAGCAGTACTTC	TRBD2	TRBJ2-7	TRBV7-2	few
CASSPPATNEKLFF	TGTGCCAGCTCACCGCCCGCAACTAATGAAAAACTGTTTTTT	-	TRBJ1-4	TRBV18	-
CASSLYVGLADMNTEAFF	TGCGCCAGCAGCTTGTATGTGGGCCTCGCTGACATGAACACTGAAGCTTTCTTT	-	TRBJ1-1	TRBV5-1	-
CSVEGSGGGVSYNEQFF	TGCAGCGTTGAAGGGTCGGGGGGCGGGGTCTCCTACAATGAGCAGTTCTTC	-	TRBJ2-1	TRBV29-1	-
CATSLGTGYTDTQYF	TGTGCCACCAGTTTGGGGACAGGCTACACAGATACGCAGTATTTT	TRBD1	TRBJ2-3	TRBV24-1	few
CASGKTAGYGYTF	TGTGCCAGTGGGAAGACAGCGGGCTATGGCTACACCTTC	-	TRBJ1-2	TRBV19	few
CASSPWTAQGANVLTF	TGTGCCAGCAGCCCCTGGACCGCTCAGGGGGCCAACGTCCTGACTTTC	-	TRBJ2-6	TRBV7-2	many
CASSPFFSTSLYF	TGTGCCAGCAGCCCATTTTTTTCCACCTCCCTGTATTTT	-	TRBJ2-3	TRBV27	-
CASSPQTGKEWDTEAFF	TGTGCCAGCAGTCCACAGACAGGGAAAGAGTGGGACACTGAAGCTTTCTTT	TRBD1	TRBJ1-1	TRBV27	-
CASSWPGTKETQYF	TGTGCCAGCAGCTGGCCCGGGACTAAAGAGACCCAGTACTTC	TRBD2	TRBJ2-5	TRBV5-5	-
CSAAVNNEQFF	TGCAGTGCTGCCGTCAACAATGAGCAGTTCTTC	-	TRBJ2-1	TRBV20-1	-
CASTQGGASRPETQYF	TGTGCCAGCACCCAAGGCGGAGCCAGTCGTCCGGAGACCCAGTACTTC	-	TRBJ2-5	TRBV28	few
CASSPLKGAWDYGYTF	TGTGCCAGCAGCCCCCTGAAGGGGGCTTGGGACTATGGCTACACCTTC	TRBD1	TRBJ1-2	TRBV11-2	-
CAVQGARTDTQYF	TGTGCCGTCCAGGGCGCCCGCACAGATACGCAGTATTTT	-	TRBJ2-3	TRBV5-4	-
CASSYGPYNEQFF	TGTGCCAGCAGTTACGGGCCCTACAATGAGCAGTTCTTC	-	TRBJ2-1	TRBV6-6	-
CASSQGRGQGKEAFF	TGCGCCAGCAGCCAAGGCCGCGGCCAGGGTAAAGAAGCTTTCTTT	-	TRBJ1-1	TRBV4-3	-
CAISESGPGYEQYF	TGTGCCATCAGTGAGTCTGGACCGGGCTACGAGCAGTACTTC	-	TRBJ2-7	TRBV10-3	-
CSARVSGTDTQYF	TGCAGTGCTAGGGTCTCAGGGACAGATACGCAGTATTTT	-	TRBJ2-3	TRBV20-1	few
CAFSLPPLLAGGLNEQFF	TGTGCCTTCAGTTTGCCCCCCCTCTTAGCGGGGGGGCTCAATGAGCAGTTCTTC	TRBD2	TRBJ2-1	TRBV12-3/TRBV12-4	once
CASGQLQETQYF	TGTGCCAGCGGACAGCTCCAAGAGACCCAGTACTTC	-	TRBJ2-5	TRBV12-3/TRBV12-4	many
CASSQELGSNQPQHF	TGCGCCAGCAGCCAAGAACTGGGGAGCAATCAGCCCCAGCATTTT	-	TRBJ1-5	TRBV4-1	-
CASSWEALSPLHF	TGCGCCAGCAGCTGGGAGGCTCTTTCACCCCTCCACTTT	-	TRBJ1-6	TRBV5-1	few
CASSYTGEYGYTF	TGTGCCAGCAGCTATACAGGGGAGTATGGCTACACCTTC	TRBD1	TRBJ1-2	TRBV5-4	few
CASSYPPGSHVNTEAFF	TGTGCCAGCAGCTACCCCCCGGGATCACACGTGAACACTGAAGCTTTCTTT	-	TRBJ1-1	TRBV7-9	-
CSAVRDRAGDQPQHF	TGCAGTGCGGTCCGGGACAGGGCGGGGGATCAGCCCCAGCATTTT	TRBD1	TRBJ1-5	TRBV20-1	-
CASSPGFGEGNQPQHF	TGTGCCAGCAGCCCTGGATTTGGGGAGGGCAATCAGCCCCAGCATTTT	-	TRBJ1-5	TRBV7-6	-
CASSDPGQGRVQPQHF	TGTGCCAGCAGTGACCCTGGACAGGGAAGGGTTCAGCCCCAGCATTTT	TRBD1	TRBJ1-5	TRBV6-4	many
CASSAQPTPTDTQYF	TGTGCCAGCAGCGCTCAACCGACTCCAACAGATACGCAGTATTTT	-	TRBJ2-3	TRBV9	many
CSARGAGTGPLGNQPQHF	TGCAGTGCTAGAGGTGCGGGGACAGGGCCGCTTGGGAATCAGCCCCAGCATTTT	TRBD1	TRBJ1-5	TRBV20-1	few
CASSLNPSAGAHQETQYF	TGTGCCAGCAGCTTAAACCCAAGTGCGGGGGCCCACCAAGAGACCCAGTACTTC	-	TRBJ2-5	TRBV7-3	many
CASSTGVRSYNEQFF	TGCGCCAGCAGCACCGGGGTTCGCTCCTACAATGAGCAGTTCTTC	-	TRBJ2-1	TRBV5-1	-
CASSFLQGKQETQYF	TGCGCCAGCAGCTTTTTGCAGGGAAAGCAAGAGACCCAGTACTTC	-	TRBJ2-5	TRBV5-1	-
CASSSPVNTEAFF	TGTGCCAGCAGTTCGCCCGTGAACACTGAAGCTTTCTTT	-	TRBJ1-1	TRBV6-6	-
CASSSGISMHHEQYF	TGTGCCAGCAGTTCCGGAATTAGTATGCACCACGAGCAGTACTTC	-	TRBJ2-7	TRBV12-3/TRBV12-4	-
CASGRGRADGLEGTDTQYF	TGCGCCAGCGGCCGGGGAAGGGCTGACGGCCTAGAGGGCACAGATACGCAGTATTTT	-	TRBJ2-3	TRBV10-1	-
CASRVGGGSYEQFF	TGTGCCAGCAGGGTCGGGGGGGGCTCTTATGAGCAGTTCTTC	TRBD2	TRBJ2-1	TRBV27	-
CASRFRGSGGEKLFF	TGTGCCAGCAGATTTCGTGGCAGCGGTGGAGAAAAACTGTTTTTT	-	TRBJ1-4	TRBV12-3/TRBV12-4	-